This T cell receptor beta chain was sequenced in a study of shared clonotypes between healthy human individuals. TCRdb's copy holds only in-frame clones and misses some; the assay was immunoSEQ multiplex PCR. Here the sample spans 550,000 to 800,000 clones, about nine tenths being singletons. The V segment lost 5 bases and the J segment 7 bases; nucleotides outside the gene matches: 17. There are 16 residues in the CDR3. Germline-derived CDR1 and CDR2 are MDHEN and SYDVKM. Sequences were obtained from memory CD8+ T cells from PBMCs. Sample subset: CD45RO+ cells pooled with CCR7-negative TemRA cells. The sequence was obtained from a man aged 18 to 30 in good health. Some clones in this sample may be carry-over from other donors' samples. The V and J genes are TRBV28 and TRBJ2-7, with 7 bases identical to TRBD1. CDR3 nucleotides: TGTGCCAGCAGTCTACGTTTTGAGGGGGCGATGGGTGAGCAGTACTTC. It is translated as CASSLRFEGAMGEQYF. Complete variable domain (other parts from reference TRBV28 and TRBJ2-7): DVKVTQSSRYLVKRTGEKVFLECVQDMDHENMFWYRQDPGLGLRLIYFSYDVKMKEKGDIPEGYSVSREKKERFSLILESASTNQTSMYLCASSLRFEGAMGEQYFGPGTRLTVT.